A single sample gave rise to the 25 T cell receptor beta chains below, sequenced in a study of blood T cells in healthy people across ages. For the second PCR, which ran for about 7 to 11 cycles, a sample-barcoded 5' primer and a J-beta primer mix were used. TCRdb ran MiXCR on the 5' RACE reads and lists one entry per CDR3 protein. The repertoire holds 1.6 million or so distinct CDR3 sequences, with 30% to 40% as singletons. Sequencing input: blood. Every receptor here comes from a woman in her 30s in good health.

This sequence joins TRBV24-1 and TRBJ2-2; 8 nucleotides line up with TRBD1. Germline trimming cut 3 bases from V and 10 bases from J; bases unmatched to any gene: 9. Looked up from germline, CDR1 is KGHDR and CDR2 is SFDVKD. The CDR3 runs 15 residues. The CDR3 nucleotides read TGTGCCACCAGTGATCAGACAGGGGCCCCGGAGGAGCTGTTTTTT. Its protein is CATSDQTGAPEELFF.

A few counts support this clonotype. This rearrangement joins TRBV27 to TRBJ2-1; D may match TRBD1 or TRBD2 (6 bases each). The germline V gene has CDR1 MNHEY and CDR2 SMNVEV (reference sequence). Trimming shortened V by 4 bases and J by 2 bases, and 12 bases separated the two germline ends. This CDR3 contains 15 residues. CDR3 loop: CASSSRGEAYNEQFF. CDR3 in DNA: TGTGCCAGCAGTTCAAGGGGGGAGGCCTACAATGAGCAGTTCTTC.

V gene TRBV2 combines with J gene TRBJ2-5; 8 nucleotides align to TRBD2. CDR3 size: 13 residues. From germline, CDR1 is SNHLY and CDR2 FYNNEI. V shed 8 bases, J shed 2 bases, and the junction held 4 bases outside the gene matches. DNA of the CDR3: TGTGCCAGCCCCGGCGGGGGGCAAGAGACCCAGTACTTC. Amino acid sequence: CASPGGGQETQYF.

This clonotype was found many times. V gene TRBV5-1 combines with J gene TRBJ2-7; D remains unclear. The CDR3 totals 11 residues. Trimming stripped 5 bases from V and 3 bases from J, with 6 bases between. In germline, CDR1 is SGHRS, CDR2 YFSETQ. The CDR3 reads CASRFGYEQYF. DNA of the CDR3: TGCGCCAGCAGGTTCGGCTACGAGCAGTACTTC.

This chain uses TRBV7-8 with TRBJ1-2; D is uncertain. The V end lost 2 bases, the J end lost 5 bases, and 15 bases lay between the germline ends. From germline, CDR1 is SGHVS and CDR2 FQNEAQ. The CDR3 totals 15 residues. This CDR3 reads CASSLSGSFLYGYTF. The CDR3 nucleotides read TGTGCCAGCAGCTTATCGGGATCCTTTTTATATGGCTACACCTTC.

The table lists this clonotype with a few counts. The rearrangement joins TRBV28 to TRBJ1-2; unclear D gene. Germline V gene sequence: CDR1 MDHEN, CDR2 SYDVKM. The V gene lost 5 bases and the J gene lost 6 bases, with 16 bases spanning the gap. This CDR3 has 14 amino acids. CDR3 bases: TGTGCCAGCAGTGGACCCGGGGAATCGGATGGCTACACCTTC. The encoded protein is CASSGPGESDGYTF.

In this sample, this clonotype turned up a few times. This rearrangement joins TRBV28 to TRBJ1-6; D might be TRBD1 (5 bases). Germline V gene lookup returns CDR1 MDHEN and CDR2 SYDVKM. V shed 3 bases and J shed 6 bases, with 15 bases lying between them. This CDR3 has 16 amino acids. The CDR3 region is CASSFTDGGINSPLHF. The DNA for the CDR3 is TGTGCCAGCAGTTTTACCGACGGGGGAATTAATTCACCCCTCCACTTT.

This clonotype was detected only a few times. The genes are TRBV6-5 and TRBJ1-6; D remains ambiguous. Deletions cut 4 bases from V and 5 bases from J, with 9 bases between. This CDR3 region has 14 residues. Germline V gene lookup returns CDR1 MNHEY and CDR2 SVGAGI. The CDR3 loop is CASSSDENNSPLHF. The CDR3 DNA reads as TGTGCCAGCAGTTCCGACGAAAATAATTCACCCCTCCACTTT.

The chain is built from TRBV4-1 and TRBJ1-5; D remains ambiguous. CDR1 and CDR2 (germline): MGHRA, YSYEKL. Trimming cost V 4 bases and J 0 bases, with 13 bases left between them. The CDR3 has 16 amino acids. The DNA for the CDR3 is TGCGCCAGCAGCCCCCGGGCGGGATATAGCAATCAGCCCCAGCATTTT. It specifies CASSPRAGYSNQPQHF.

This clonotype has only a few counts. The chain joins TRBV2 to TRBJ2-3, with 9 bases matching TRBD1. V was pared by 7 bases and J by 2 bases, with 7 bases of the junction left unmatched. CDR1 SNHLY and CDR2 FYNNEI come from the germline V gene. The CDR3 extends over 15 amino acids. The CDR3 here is CASNLRDRDTDTQYF. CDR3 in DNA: TGTGCCAGCAACCTTCGGGACAGGGACACAGATACGCAGTATTTT.

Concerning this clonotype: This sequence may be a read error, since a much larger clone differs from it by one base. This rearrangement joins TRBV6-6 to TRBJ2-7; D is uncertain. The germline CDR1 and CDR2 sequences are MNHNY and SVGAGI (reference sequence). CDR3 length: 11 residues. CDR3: CASRSNYELYF. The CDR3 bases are TGTGCCAGCAGGTCTAACTACGAGCTGTACTTC.

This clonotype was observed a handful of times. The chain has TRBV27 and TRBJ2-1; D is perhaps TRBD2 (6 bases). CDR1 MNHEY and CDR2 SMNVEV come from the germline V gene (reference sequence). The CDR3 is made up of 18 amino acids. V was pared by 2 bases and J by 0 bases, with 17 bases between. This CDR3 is CASSLIYGGPGSYNEQFF. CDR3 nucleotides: TGTGCCAGCAGTTTAATTTACGGGGGACCGGGCTCCTACAATGAGCAGTTCTTC.

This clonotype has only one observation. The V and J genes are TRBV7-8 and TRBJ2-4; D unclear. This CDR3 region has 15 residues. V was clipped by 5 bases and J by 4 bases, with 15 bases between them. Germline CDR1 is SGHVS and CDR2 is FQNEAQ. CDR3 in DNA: TGTGCCAGCAGCCCCGGTCGGCGTGGGAAAAACATTCAGTACTTC. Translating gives CASSPGRRGKNIQYF.

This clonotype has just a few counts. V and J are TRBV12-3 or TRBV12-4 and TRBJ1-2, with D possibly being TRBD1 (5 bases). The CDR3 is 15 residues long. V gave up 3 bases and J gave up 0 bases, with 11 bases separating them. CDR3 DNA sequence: TGTGCCAGCAGTTTCCGCCGACAGACTAACTATGGCTACACCTTC. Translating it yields CASSFRRQTNYGYTF.

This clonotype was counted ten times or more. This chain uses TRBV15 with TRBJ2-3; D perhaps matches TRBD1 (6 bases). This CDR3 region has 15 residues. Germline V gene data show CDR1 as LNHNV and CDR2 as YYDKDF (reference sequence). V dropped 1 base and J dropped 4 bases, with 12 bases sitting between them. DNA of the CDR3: TGTGCCACCAGCAGAGTCGGCAGGGGCTCAGATACGCAGTATTTT. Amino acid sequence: CATSRVGRGSDTQYF.

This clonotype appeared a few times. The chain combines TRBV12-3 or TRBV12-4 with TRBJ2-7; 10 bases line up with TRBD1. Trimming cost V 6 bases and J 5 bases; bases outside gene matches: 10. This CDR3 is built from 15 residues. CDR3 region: CASRRTGTGENEQYF. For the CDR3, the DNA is TGTGCCAGCAGGCGGACCGGGACAGGGGAGAACGAGCAGTACTTC.

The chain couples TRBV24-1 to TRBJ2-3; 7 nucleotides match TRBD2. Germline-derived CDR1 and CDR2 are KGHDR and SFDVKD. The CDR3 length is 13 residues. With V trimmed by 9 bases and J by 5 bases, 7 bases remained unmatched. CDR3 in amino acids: CATLGGEGDTQYF. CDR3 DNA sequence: TGTGCCACCCTGGGGGGGGAAGGAGATACGCAGTATTTT.

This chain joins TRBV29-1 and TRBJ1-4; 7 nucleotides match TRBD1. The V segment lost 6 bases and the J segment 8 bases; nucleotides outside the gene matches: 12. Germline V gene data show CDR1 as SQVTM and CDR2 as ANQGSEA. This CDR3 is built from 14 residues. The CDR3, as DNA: TGCAGCGTCGCGACCGACAGGGTAGGCGAAAAACTGTTTTTT. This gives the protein CSVATDRVGEKLFF.

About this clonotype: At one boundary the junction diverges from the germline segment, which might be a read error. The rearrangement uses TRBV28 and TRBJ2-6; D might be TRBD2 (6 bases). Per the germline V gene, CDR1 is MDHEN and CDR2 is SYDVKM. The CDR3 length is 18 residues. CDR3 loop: CASSSVGLASSGANILTF. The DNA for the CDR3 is TGTGCCAGCAGTTCGGTAGGCCTAGCGAGCTCTGGGGCCAACATCCTGACTTTC.

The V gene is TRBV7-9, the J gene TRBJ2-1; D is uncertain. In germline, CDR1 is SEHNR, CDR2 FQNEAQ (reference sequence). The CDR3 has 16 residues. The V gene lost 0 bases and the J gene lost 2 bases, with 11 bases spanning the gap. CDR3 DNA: TGTGCCAGCAGCTTAGCCGCGAGTCCCCCCTACAATGAGCAGTTCTTC. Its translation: CASSLAASPPYNEQFF.

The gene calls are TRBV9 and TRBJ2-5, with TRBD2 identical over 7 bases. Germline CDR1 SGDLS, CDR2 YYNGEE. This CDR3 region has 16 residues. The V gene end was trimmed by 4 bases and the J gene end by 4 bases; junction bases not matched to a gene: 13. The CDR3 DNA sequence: TGTGCCAGCAGCTTCACCATAGGGAGGGCCAGAGAGACCCAGTACTTC. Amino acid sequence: CASSFTIGRARETQYF.

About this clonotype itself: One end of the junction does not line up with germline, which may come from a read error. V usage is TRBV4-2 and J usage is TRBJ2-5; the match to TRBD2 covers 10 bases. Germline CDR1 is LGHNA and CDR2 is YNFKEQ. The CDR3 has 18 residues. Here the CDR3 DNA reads TGTGCCGGCAGCCAAGGGGGCAGCGGGGGGGCGTCCCAAGAGACCCGGTACTTC. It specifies CAGSQGGSGGASQETRYF.

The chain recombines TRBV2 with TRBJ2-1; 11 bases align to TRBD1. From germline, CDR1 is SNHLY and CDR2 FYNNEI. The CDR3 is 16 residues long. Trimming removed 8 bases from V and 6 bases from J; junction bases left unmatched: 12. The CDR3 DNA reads TGTGCCAGCGTAGCCCCTGGACAGGGGGCGCCCAATGAGCAGTTCTTC. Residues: CASVAPGQGAPNEQFF.

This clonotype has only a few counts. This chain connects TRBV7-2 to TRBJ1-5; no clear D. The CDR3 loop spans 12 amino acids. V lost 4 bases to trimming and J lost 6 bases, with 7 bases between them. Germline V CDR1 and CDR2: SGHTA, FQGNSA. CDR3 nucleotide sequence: TGTGCCAGCAGCTCCGAGGTTCAGCCCCAGCATTTT. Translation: CASSSEVQPQHF.

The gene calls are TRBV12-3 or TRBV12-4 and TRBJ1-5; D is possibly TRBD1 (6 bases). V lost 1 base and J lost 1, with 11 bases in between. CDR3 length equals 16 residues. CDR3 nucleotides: TGTGCCAGCAGTTTAGTGGCAGGGGTGAGCAATCAGCCCCAGCATTTT. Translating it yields CASSLVAGVSNQPQHF.